These 17 T cell receptor beta chains share one sample of origin, sequenced in a study of cytotoxic CD8 clonotypes in ibrutinib-treated CLL. Here immunoSEQ multiplex PCR was the method, and the copy in TCRdb shows in-frame clones only, minus some. The top ten hold 3% to 4% of the sample, which has some 140,000 clones, roughly 84% seen once. Source: PBMCs, taken after 24 months of ibrutinib treatment. The receptors were sampled from a human donor with chronic lymphocytic leukemia.

V is TRBV30 and J is TRBJ1-5, with 7 nucleotides matching TRBD1. Germline values: CDR1 GTSNPN, CDR2 SVGIG (reference sequence). CDR3 size: 13 residues. Germline trimming cut 5 bases from V and 5 bases from J; bases unmatched to any gene: 6. CDR3 sequence (DNA): TGTGCCTGGGGACAGGCCGGCGATCAGCCCCAGCATTTT. It specifies CAWGQAGDQPQHF.

V gene TRBV2 combines with J gene TRBJ1-4, with D tentatively TRBD1 (5 bases). Per the germline V gene, CDR1 is SNHLY and CDR2 is FYNNEI. CDR3 size: 18 residues. V was shortened by 1 base and J by 0 bases, with 15 bases between the two germline ends. The CDR3 region is CASSEGPIRGATNEKLFF. The CDR3 region has the DNA TGTGCCAGCAGTGAAGGACCCATAAGGGGTGCAACTAATGAAAAACTGTTTTTT.

The chain links TRBV7-9 to TRBJ1-4; TRBD1 matches at 10 bases. The CDR3 sequence is 15 residues long. CDR1 is SEHNR, CDR2 FQNEAQ, per germline (reference sequence). V lost 4 bases and J lost 4; bases outside the gene matches: 3. CDR3 loop: CASSWGTGVNEKLFF. Written as DNA, the CDR3 is TGTGCCAGCAGCTGGGGGACAGGGGTTAATGAAAAACTGTTTTTT.

The CDR3 region is CAISEFFGTGDTEAFF. CDR3 nucleotide sequence: TGTGCCATCAGTGAGTTCTTTGGAACAGGGGACACTGAAGCTTTCTTT. The rearrangement links TRBV10-3 to TRBJ1-1; 7 nucleotides align to TRBD1. Germline CDR1 is ENHRY and CDR2 is SYGVKD. Unmatched junction bases numbered 8, after V lost 1 base and J lost 3 bases. The CDR3 length is 16 residues.

The V gene is TRBV11-2, the J gene TRBJ1-1, with a tentative D call TRBD1 (6 bases). V lost 5 bases, J lost 4 bases, and 23 bases lay in between. The CDR3 length is 17 residues. Germline V gene lookup returns CDR1 SGHAT and CDR2 FQNNGV. The CDR3 region is CASSPIGGGIRGTEAFF. CDR3 coding DNA: TGTGCCAGCAGCCCGATAGGGGGGGGGATTAGGGGCACTGAAGCTTTCTTT.

V gene TRBV5-6 combines with J gene TRBJ1-5; D is unresolved. Germline CDR1 and CDR2: SGHDT and YYEEEE. Trimming removed 2 bases at V and 4 bases at J, with 10 bases between. The CDR3 totals 14 residues. The CDR3 DNA follows: TGTGCCAGCAGCTTATTTGACACTAATCAGCCCCAGCATTTT. Its protein is CASSLFDTNQPQHF.

The V call is TRBV19, the J call TRBJ1-5, with unresolved D. V was pared by 2 bases and J by 6 bases, with 8 bases between. The germline gives CDR1 LNHDA, CDR2 SQIVND (reference sequence). The CDR3 totals 13 residues. The DNA for the CDR3 is TGTGCCAGTAGTATACGTGACACTCAGCCCCAGCATTTT. Translation gives CASSIRDTQPQHF.

This chain joins TRBV18 and TRBJ2-1, with 7 bases matching TRBD1. Trimming at V came to 4 bases and at J to 5 bases, leaving 8 bases not matched to a gene. CDR1 is KGHSH and CDR2 is LQKENI in the germline V gene. The CDR3 extends over 15 amino acids. The CDR3 sequence is CASSRQGPRNNEQFF. In DNA form, the CDR3 reads TGTGCCAGCTCACGACAGGGCCCAAGGAACAATGAGCAGTTCTTC.

The V and J genes are TRBV11-2 and TRBJ1-2; D might be TRBD1 (6 bases). V was clipped by 5 bases and J by 4 bases, with 11 bases between them. Per the germline V gene, CDR1 is SGHAT and CDR2 is FQNNGV. The CDR3 has 13 residues. The DNA of the CDR3 is TGTGCCAGCAGCCCGGACAGCATCTATGGCTACACCTTC. Residues: CASSPDSIYGYTF.

The gene calls are TRBV12-5 and TRBJ2-2; D might be TRBD1 (6 bases). Germline V lookup: CDR1 LGHNT, CDR2 FRNRAP. V lost 4 bases, J lost 0 bases, and 12 bases lay in between. The CDR3 covers 16 residues. In nucleotides, the CDR3 is TGTGCTAGTGGTTACCCAGGGGCTACGAACACCGGGGAGCTGTTTTTT. This translates into CASGYPGATNTGELFF.

The CDR3 reads CASSARVSGELFF. As DNA, the CDR3 is TGTGCCAGCAGCGCCAGGGTATCCGGGGAGCTGTTTTTT. The rearrangement uses TRBV7-9 and TRBJ2-2, with D perhaps TRBD1 (5 bases). V was trimmed by 5 bases and J by 6 bases, leaving 10 bases between them. Per germline, CDR1 SEHNR and CDR2 FQNEAQ (reference sequence). This CDR3 has 13 amino acids.

The V and J genes are TRBV2 and TRBJ1-1; 7 positions agree with TRBD1. The germline V gene encodes CDR1 SNHLY and CDR2 FYNNEI. The length of the CDR3 is 15 residues. The J segment lost 3 bases and the V segment lost 3 bases, leaving 7 bases of the junction unmatched. CDR3 amino acids: CASSEWAGGDTEAFF. CDR3 DNA sequence: TGTGCCAGCAGTGAGTGGGCAGGGGGAGACACTGAAGCTTTCTTT.

As for this clone: One end of the junction fails to match germline, which may point to a read error. The V call is TRBV6-1, the J call TRBJ1-1; 7 nucleotides align to TRBD1. The CDR3 is 12 residues long. CDR1 is MNHNS and CDR2 is SASEGT in the germline V gene. The DNA for the CDR3 is TGTGCCAGCCGTGACAGGGTGGCTGAAGCTTTCTTT. It yields the protein CASRDRVAEAFF.

This clone was detected once. V and J are TRBV5-4 and TRBJ2-3, with 11 bases lining up with TRBD2. CDR3 length: 15 residues. CDR1 SGHNT and CDR2 YYREEE come from the germline V gene (reference sequence). J was trimmed by 1 base and V by 5 bases; bases with no gene match: 3. CDR3 amino acids: CASSNSGGGTDTQYF. CDR3 in DNA: TGTGCCAGCAGTAATAGCGGGGGGGGCACAGATACGCAGTATTTT.

The chain carries TRBV4-2 and TRBJ2-2; D assignment may be TRBD1 or TRBD2 (5 bases each). The CDR3 sequence is 15 residues long. Germline loops: CDR1 LGHNA, CDR2 YNFKEQ. Between the trimmed V and J ends, which lost 4 bases and 4 bases, there was a span of 13 bases. As DNA, the CDR3 is TGTGCCAGCAGCCCGGGACCGAGAGCCACCGGGGAGCTGTTTTTT. Its protein is CASSPGPRATGELFF.

J is TRBJ2-1 and V is TRBV7-2; D is unclear. This CDR3 contains 14 residues. The V gene's germline CDR1 is SGHTA and CDR2 FQGNSA. V was pared by 7 bases and J by 5 bases, with 15 bases between. DNA of the CDR3: TGTGCCAGCAAGGCCCGGCACACGAACAATGAGCAGTTCTTC. This encodes CASKARHTNNEQFF.

The rearrangement uses TRBV10-3 and TRBJ1-2; D might be TRBD1 (5 bases). The CDR3 extends over 13 amino acids. The germline CDR1 and CDR2 sequences are ENHRY and SYGVKD. The ends were cut back, 6 bases at V and 1 base at J, with 9 bases in the middle. CDR3: CAISPDSNYGYTF. The DNA for the CDR3 is TGTGCCATCAGCCCCGACAGTAACTATGGCTACACCTTC.